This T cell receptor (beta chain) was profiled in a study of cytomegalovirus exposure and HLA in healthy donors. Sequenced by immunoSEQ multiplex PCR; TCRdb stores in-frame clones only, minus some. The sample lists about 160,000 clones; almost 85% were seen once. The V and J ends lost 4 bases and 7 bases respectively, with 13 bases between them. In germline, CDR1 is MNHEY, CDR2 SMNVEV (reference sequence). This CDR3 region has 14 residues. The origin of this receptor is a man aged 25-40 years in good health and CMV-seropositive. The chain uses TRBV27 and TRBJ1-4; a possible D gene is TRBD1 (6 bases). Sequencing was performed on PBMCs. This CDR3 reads CASSSRTESEKLFF. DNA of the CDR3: TGTGCCAGCAGTTCCCGGACAGAGAGTGAAAAACTGTTTTTT.